This is a list of T cell receptor beta chains from one sample in a study of blood T cell repertoires in COVID-19. Clones were sequenced by immunoSEQ multiplex PCR, and TCRdb holds only the in-frame ones, with some missing. Counted here are fewer than 90,000 clones, around 79% occurring once; the ten biggest clones make up roughly 10%. Material: peripheral blood. The receptors originated from a man aged 50 to 59 with acute or convalescent COVID-19. The CDR3 runs from the conserved cysteine through the conserved F or W. Each record gives: J gene, CDR3 length, V gene, D gene, clone size, CDR3 protein, CDR3 DNA. A D gene is named only where the DNA matches it firmly. The size field is filled for only some rows; it gives once, few, many or a size class.

>TRBJ1-5|15|TRBV7-6|TRBD1|NA
CASSLGQGNNQPQHF
TGTGCCAGCAGCTTGGGACAGGGTAATAATCAGCCCCAGCATTTT
>TRBJ1-6|15|TRBV7-2|NA|NA
CASSLEGGKSSPLHF
TGTGCCAGCAGCTTAGAGGGGGGGAAGAGTTCACCCCTCCACTTT
>TRBJ2-3|17|TRBV5-1|TRBD2|NA
CASSLVLAGGPTDTQYF
TGCGCCAGCAGCTTGGTACTAGCGGGAGGGCCCACAGATACGCAGTATTTT
>TRBJ1-2|12|TRBV2|TRBD1|NA
CASSADRVGYTF
TGTGCCAGCAGTGCAGACAGGGTCGGCTACACCTTC
>TRBJ2-5|12|TRBV19|NA|NA
CASSPNQETQYF
TGTGCCAGTAGCCCTAACCAAGAGACCCAGTACTTC
>TRBJ1-3|17|TRBV19|NA|NA
CASSMWEGPRSGNTIYF
TGTGCCAGTAGTATGTGGGAGGGTCCCCGCTCTGGAAACACCATATATTTT
>TRBJ1-6|15|TRBV28|TRBD1|NA
CASRGPGQGSSPLHF
TGTGCCAGCAGGGGCCCGGGACAGGGAAGTTCACCCCTCCACTTT
>TRBJ1-3|17|TRBV9|TRBD1|once
CASSPRTGAISGNTIYF
TGTGCCAGCAGCCCACGGACAGGGGCCATCTCTGGAAACACCATATATTTT
>TRBJ1-2|15|TRBV19|NA|NA
CASNSEGGNLYGYTF
TGTGCCAGTAACAGCGAGGGTGGGAATCTCTATGGCTACACCTTC
>TRBJ2-1|15|TRBV28|TRBD2|once
CASSLSGTDGDEQFF
TGTGCCAGCAGTTTAAGCGGGACCGATGGCGATGAGCAGTTCTTC
>TRBJ1-6|13|TRBV12-3/TRBV12-4|TRBD1|NA
CASSLGQGPPLHF
TGTGCCAGCAGTTTGGGACAGGGCCCCCCCCTCCACTTT
>TRBJ1-1|13|TRBV7-2|TRBD1|NA
CASSRTGDTEAFF
TGTGCCAGCAGTAGAACAGGGGACACTGAAGCTTTCTTT
>TRBJ2-3|14|TRBV5-4|TRBD1|NA
CASSLLGGQDTQYF
TGTGCCAGCAGCTTGCTAGGGGGCCAAGATACGCAGTATTTT
>TRBJ1-2|16|TRBV12-5|NA|few
CASGLVLGARLGGYTF
TGTGCTAGTGGTTTGGTCTTGGGGGCGCGGTTGGGAGGCTACACCTTC
>TRBJ2-7|15|TRBV7-6|NA|NA
CASSPAGVSAYEQYF
TGTGCCAGCAGCCCCGCAGGGGTTTCCGCCTACGAGCAGTACTTC